This entry describes one T cell receptor (beta chain). Its cognate antigen is unknown. The authors generated TCR beta cDNA through 5'RACE template switching with UMIs. TCRdb derives one entry per CDR3 protein from the 5' RACE reads, leaving out DNA. The specimen's table records some 500,000 distinct CDR3 sequences. The data derive from a study of T cells expressing NK-cell markers. In the study overall: Among the eight sequenced donors, seven tested HCMV-seropositive and one tested seronegative. Regarding the study as a whole: A range of about 1.0-8% of CD8+ T cells consisted of dominant NKG2C+ clonotypes in several donors.

The CDR3 contains 16 residues. CDR1 and CDR2 from the germline V gene are SGHTA and FQGNSA. The chain uses TRBV7-2 and TRBJ2-1; TCRdb indicates TRBD2, and absent DNA this call remains unverified. The sequencing sample was made of blood T cells: a sorted CD56 or NKG2C T cell subset, CD4+ or CD8+ T cells, or bulk PBMC T cells (not recorded which). This TCR came from a woman aged 45-65 years in good health. The CDR3 region is CASSLLLSGPYNEQFF.